The 24 T cell receptor beta chains given below trace back to one sample, sequenced in a study of blood T cell repertoires in COVID-19. The table came from immunoSEQ multiplex PCR; TCRdb's copy has only in-frame clones and leaves some out. The data contain approximately 110,000 clones, roughly 84% of them singletons. Material for sequencing was peripheral blood. The source is a woman between 70 and 85 years old with acute or convalescent COVID-19.

The chain is built from TRBV5-1 and TRBJ1-1; perhaps TRBD1 as D (5 bases). The CDR3 has 15 residues. Trimming took 4 bases from V and 1 from J, leaving 14 bases between them. Germline V CDR1 and CDR2: SGHRS, YFSETQ. CDR3 coding DNA: TGCGCCAGCAGCCGTACAGGATTAGAGAACACTGAAGCTTTCTTT. Protein: CASSRTGLENTEAFF.

The V call is TRBV24-1, the J call TRBJ2-7; a possible D gene is TRBD1 (6 bases). Trimming removed 3 bases at V and 3 bases at J, with 11 bases between. This CDR3 has 14 amino acids. Germline V lookup: CDR1 KGHDR, CDR2 SFDVKD. The CDR3 here is CATSDGTYHYEQYF. The CDR3 bases are TGTGCCACCAGTGATGGGACATATCACTACGAGCAGTACTTC.

Here the CDR3 DNA reads TGCGCCAGCAGCTCACCGACAGGGAGTCACACCGGGGAGCTGTTTTTT. Encoded protein: CASSSPTGSHTGELFF. The rearrangement links TRBV5-1 to TRBJ2-2, with TRBD1 matching over 7 bases. In germline, CDR1 is SGHRS, CDR2 YFSETQ. Unmatched junction bases numbered 8, after V lost 3 bases and J lost 3 bases. The length of the CDR3 is 16 residues.

The chain couples TRBV28 to TRBJ2-7; D unresolved. This CDR3 has 12 amino acids. Trimming took 6 bases from V and 0 from J, leaving 6 bases between them. CDR1 MDHEN and CDR2 SYDVKM come from the germline V gene. This chain's CDR3 is CASSWASYEQYF. CDR3 in DNA: TGTGCCAGCAGCTGGGCCTCCTACGAGCAGTACTTC.

The chain couples TRBV7-9 to TRBJ2-1; 9 bases are a match to TRBD2. The V gene end was trimmed by 7 bases and the J gene end by 5 bases; junction bases not matched to a gene: 9. This CDR3 comprises 15 residues. The germline gives CDR1 SEHNR, CDR2 FQNEAQ (reference sequence). CDR3 protein: CASTAVAGVNNEQFF. The CDR3 coding sequence is TGTGCCAGCACCGCGGTAGCGGGGGTTAACAATGAGCAGTTCTTC.

The chain couples TRBV5-1 to TRBJ1-1; 10 bases match TRBD1. Germline V CDR1 and CDR2: SGHRS, YFSETQ. Trimming cost V 3 bases and J 0 bases; bases outside gene matches: 2. The CDR3 is 15 amino acids. For the CDR3, the DNA is TGCGCCAGCAGCTCCGGGACAGGGGTGAACACTGAAGCTTTCTTT. Protein sequence: CASSSGTGVNTEAFF.

The J gene is TRBJ2-3, the V gene TRBV5-1, with D perhaps matching TRBD1 (6 bases). The CDR3 runs 16 residues. Germline CDR1 is SGHRS and CDR2 is YFSETQ. V was shortened by 4 bases and J by 0 bases, with 15 bases between the two germline ends. The CDR3 coding sequence is TGCGCCAGCAGCGTACAGGGAAGATTAAGCACAGATACGCAGTATTTT. Its protein product is CASSVQGRLSTDTQYF.

This chain connects TRBV5-8 to TRBJ1-1; a weak D match, TRBD1 (6 bases). The CDR3 contains 15 residues. Per germline, CDR1 SGHTS and CDR2 YDEGEE. Trimming pared 6 bases from V and 0 bases from J, leaving 15 bases between. The CDR3 bases are TGTGCCAGCACCCGGACCGGACAGATGAACACTGAAGCTTTCTTT. Its translation is CASTRTGQMNTEAFF.

The chain joins TRBV5-4 to TRBJ2-2, with TRBD2 identical over 10 bases. Trimming took 4 bases from V and 5 from J; bases not matched to a gene: 8. The CDR3 consists of 16 residues. CDR1 and CDR2 (germline): SGHNT, YYREEE (reference sequence). The CDR3 region is CASSPSGAGGTGELFF. CDR3 coding DNA: TGTGCCAGCAGCCCCTCTGGAGCGGGAGGGACCGGGGAGCTGTTTTTT.

The J gene is TRBJ2-3, the V gene TRBV10-3; the D is unclear. CDR1 is ENHRY, CDR2 SYGVKD, per germline. Deletions cut 5 bases from V and 1 base from J, with 10 bases between. The CDR3 has 14 amino acids. The DNA of the CDR3 is TGTGCCATCAGTAGCGACTCGGGCACAGATACGCAGTATTTT. Residues: CAISSDSGTDTQYF.

This chain joins TRBV9 and TRBJ1-1; TRBD1 aligns across 8 bases. Germline V gene sequence: CDR1 SGDLS, CDR2 YYNGEE. The CDR3 is made up of 13 amino acids. The V segment lost 3 bases and the J segment 3 bases; nucleotides outside the gene matches: 1. The chain's CDR3 is CASSGQGYTEAFF. CDR3 DNA sequence: TGTGCCAGCAGCGGACAGGGGTACACTGAAGCTTTCTTT.

V and J are TRBV14 and TRBJ1-2; 8 bases are shared with TRBD1. The V gene's germline CDR1 is SGHDN and CDR2 FVKESK. The CDR3 has 14 residues. The V gene end was trimmed by 0 bases and the J gene end by 4 bases; junction bases not matched to a gene: 1. The CDR3 coding sequence is TGTGCCAGCAGCCAAGATACAGGGGGCTATGGCTACACCTTC. It codes for CASSQDTGGYGYTF.

The chain combines TRBV27 with TRBJ1-1; D is possibly TRBD1 (6 bases). The germline gives CDR1 MNHEY, CDR2 SMNVEV (reference sequence). The CDR3 runs to 14 residues. V shed 6 bases and J shed 0 bases, with 11 bases lying between them. This chain's CDR3 is CASSRGALNTEAFF. The DNA of the CDR3 is TGTGCCAGCAGCCGGGGGGCTTTGAACACTGAAGCTTTCTTT.

The V and J genes are TRBV6-5 and TRBJ1-5; D is uncertain. CDR3 length: 15 residues. V lost 4 bases, J lost 1 base, and 11 bases lay in between. Germline loops: CDR1 MNHEY, CDR2 SVGAGI. The CDR3 DNA reads TGTGCCAGCAGTTTGGAGGGTCTAAGCAATCAGCCCCAGCATTTT. Translation gives CASSLEGLSNQPQHF.

The chain is built from TRBV6-5 and TRBJ1-2, with TRBD1 matching 12 bases. In germline, CDR1 is MNHEY, CDR2 SVGAGI. CDR3 length: 14 amino acids. The V and J ends lost 5 bases and 4 bases, in that order; junction bases with no gene match: 2. The CDR3 sequence is CASSRGQGAYGYTF. For the CDR3, the DNA is TGTGCCAGCAGTCGGGGACAGGGGGCCTATGGCTACACCTTC.

V is TRBV2 and J is TRBJ2-7; TRBD1 might be the D (5 bases). The germline CDR1 and CDR2 sequences are SNHLY and FYNNEI. V lost 11 bases and J lost 1, with 15 bases in between. The CDR3 totals 13 residues. The CDR3 coding sequence is TGTGCCGGCACATTTCAGGGATCCTACGAGCAGTACTTC. Translated: CAGTFQGSYEQYF.

This clone occurred a few times. The J gene is TRBJ2-1, the V gene TRBV7-8; D not certain. CDR1 is SGHVS, CDR2 FQNEAQ, per germline. The CDR3 loop spans 13 amino acids. Trimming left V 7 bases short and J 10 bases short, with 17 bases between. The CDR3 reads CASTGRLPLEQFF. As DNA, the CDR3 is TGTGCCAGCACAGGCAGGCTGCCCCTCGAGCAGTTCTTC.

This chain joins TRBV5-1 and TRBJ1-1, with D possibly matching TRBD1 (6 bases). Trimming took off 0 bases at V and 7 bases at J, with 13 bases between the two ends. The CDR3 is 14 residues long. The V gene's germline CDR1 is SGHRS and CDR2 YFSETQ. The DNA of the CDR3 is TGCGCCAGCAGCTTGGCCCTGGAAGGGGGTGAAGCTTTCTTT. As protein: CASSLALEGGEAFF. Complete variable domain (other parts from reference TRBV5-1 and TRBJ1-1): KAGVTQTPRYLIKTRGQQVTLSCSPISGHRSVSWYQQTPGQGLQFLFEYFSETQRNKGNFPGRFSGRQFSNSRSEMNVSTLELGDSALYLCASSLALEGGEAFFGQGTRLTVV.

The V call is TRBV5-5, the J call TRBJ1-1; D is unresolved. Germline V lookup: CDR1 SGHKS, CDR2 YYEKEE (reference sequence). CDR3 length equals 11 residues. Trimming took 4 bases from V and 2 from J, leaving 3 bases between them. CDR3 sequence reads: CASSVNTEAFF. CDR3 nucleotides: TGTGCCAGCAGCGTAAACACTGAAGCTTTCTTT. Full variable domain (remainder filled in from reference TRBV5-5 and TRBJ1-1): DAGVTQSPTHLIKTRGQQVTLRCSPISGHKSVSWYQQVLGQGPQFIFQYYEKEERGRGNFPDRFSARQFPNYSSELNVNALLLGDSALYLCASSVNTEAFFGQGTRLTVV.

The rearrangement joins TRBV5-4 to TRBJ2-3, with 8 bases lining up with TRBD2. The CDR3 is made up of 16 amino acids. The ends lost 4 bases at V and 1 base at J; junction bases unmatched: 8. Germline V gives CDR1 SGHNT, CDR2 YYREEE (reference sequence). As DNA, the CDR3 is TGTGCCAGCAGCCCCGGGGGGGGGCAGGGCACAGATACGCAGTATTTT. This gives the protein CASSPGGGQGTDTQYF.

This rearrangement joins TRBV28 to TRBJ1-4; D perhaps matches TRBD1 (5 bases). Germline V gene data show CDR1 as MDHEN and CDR2 as SYDVKM. The CDR3 is 15 residues long. Trimming took 2 bases from V and 7 from J, leaving 14 bases between them. The CDR3 is CASSLIGGMGEKLFF. CDR3 in DNA: TGTGCCAGCAGTTTAATTGGGGGGATGGGTGAAAAACTGTTTTTT.

The rearrangement links TRBV29-1 to TRBJ2-2, with 9 positions matching TRBD2. V shed 3 bases and J 6 bases; nucleotides not matched to a gene: 8. Germline values: CDR1 SQVTM, CDR2 ANQGSEA. CDR3 length: 15 amino acids. CDR3 region: CSVDNPAGGPGELFF. As DNA, the CDR3 is TGCAGCGTTGACAATCCGGCGGGAGGGCCCGGGGAGCTGTTTTTT.

In DNA, the CDR3 is TGTGCCATCAGTGAGTCAGACAGGGGGAACGAGCAGTACTTC. Encoded protein: CAISESDRGNEQYF. The J gene is TRBJ2-7, the V gene TRBV10-3, with 9 bases matching TRBD1. CDR3 length: 14 amino acids. V was pared by 0 bases and J by 5 bases, with 2 bases of the junction left unmatched. The germline V gene encodes CDR1 ENHRY and CDR2 SYGVKD.

This clone appeared once. V usage is TRBV15 and J usage is TRBJ2-2, with D perhaps TRBD1 (6 bases). V was trimmed by 3 bases and J by 5 bases, leaving 13 bases between them. Germline CDR1 and CDR2: LNHNV and YYDKDF (reference sequence). The CDR3 extends over 15 amino acids. CDR3 in DNA: TGTGCCACCAGCAGGTCAGGGGTAGGAACCGGGGAGCTGTTTTTT. Translation gives CATSRSGVGTGELFF.